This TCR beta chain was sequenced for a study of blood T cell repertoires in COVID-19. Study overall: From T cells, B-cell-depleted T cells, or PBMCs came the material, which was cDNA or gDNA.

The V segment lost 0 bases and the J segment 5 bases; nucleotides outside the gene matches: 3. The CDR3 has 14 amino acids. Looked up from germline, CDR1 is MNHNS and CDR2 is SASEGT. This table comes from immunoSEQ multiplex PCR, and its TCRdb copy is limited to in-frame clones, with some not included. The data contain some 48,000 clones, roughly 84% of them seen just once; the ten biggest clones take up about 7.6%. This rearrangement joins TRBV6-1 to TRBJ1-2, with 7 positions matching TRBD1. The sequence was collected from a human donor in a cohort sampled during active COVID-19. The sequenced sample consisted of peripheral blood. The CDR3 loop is CASSEAGRGYGYTF. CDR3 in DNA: TGTGCCAGCAGTGAAGCGGGCAGGGGGTATGGCTACACCTTC.